The 28 T cell receptor beta chains below were found in one sample sequenced in a study of CD8 T cells in Susac syndrome (dated by TCRdb to the late 2010s). The library was generated by the immunoSEQ multiplex PCR assay. RNA was extracted using the RNeasy kit, and roughly 0.5 to 1 microgram was reverse transcribed with random hexamers. TCRdb reworked the public reads: Q25 trimming with fastp, MiXCR clone assembly, productive beta chains retained. Each record represents a unique CDR3 protein, reported with the most common genes and DNA among its rows. In this sample the table shows 100,000 or so distinct CDR3 sequences, nearly 97% of which occur a single time. In total, the top ten clones hold roughly 0.29% of the sample. The sample consisted of CD8+ T cells from PBMCs. The receptor set was obtained from a human donor with Susac syndrome.

V gene TRBV27 combines with J gene TRBJ1-1, with D maybe TRBD1 (5 bases). V gave up 0 bases and J gave up 7 bases, with 15 bases separating them. Germline-derived CDR1 and CDR2 are MNHEY and SMNVEV (reference sequence). The CDR3 runs to 15 residues. CDR3 sequence: CASSLSRRLGGEAFF. The CDR3 DNA follows: TGTGCCAGCAGTTTATCTCGCAGGTTGGGGGGTGAAGCTTTCTTT.

V usage is TRBV9 and J usage is TRBJ2-5, with 7 bases matching TRBD2. Germline-derived CDR1 and CDR2 are SGDLS and YYNGEE. The CDR3 sequence is 14 residues long. J gave up 2 bases and V 1 base, and 2 bases lay outside the gene matches. The CDR3 DNA sequence: TGTGCCAGCAGCGTAACGGGGGGACAAGAGACCCAGTACTTC. The encoded protein is CASSVTGGQETQYF.

V and J are TRBV10-3 and TRBJ2-5; D ambiguous. Looked up from germline, CDR1 is ENHRY and CDR2 is SYGVKD. V lost 0 bases, J lost 2 bases, and 7 bases lay in between. This CDR3 is built from 14 residues. Here the CDR3 reads CAISESVSQETQYF. CDR3 in DNA: TGTGCCATCAGTGAGTCTGTCAGTCAAGAGACCCAGTACTTC.

The gene calls are TRBV15 and TRBJ2-7, with D possibly matching TRBD1 (6 bases). Germline CDR1 and CDR2: LNHNV and YYDKDF (reference sequence). This CDR3 has 15 residues. Trimming cost V 4 bases and J 2 bases, with 15 bases left between them. CDR3 coding DNA: TGTGCCACCAGCAAAGTTCAGGGGTTTGCCTACGAGCAGTACTTC. It codes for CATSKVQGFAYEQYF. The full variable domain, its missing parts supplied by reference TRBV15 and TRBJ2-7, is DAMVIQNPRYQVTQFGKPVTLSCSQTLNHNVMYWYQQKSSQAPKLLFHYYDKDFNNEADTPDNFQSRRPNTSFCFLDIRSPGLGDTAMYLCATSKVQGFAYEQYFGPGTRLTVT.

The rearrangement uses TRBV29-1 and TRBJ2-3; D uncertain. The CDR3 extends over 11 amino acids. The V gene's germline CDR1 is SQVTM and CDR2 ANQGSEA. Trimming removed 7 bases at V and 0 bases at J, with 5 bases between. The CDR3 loop is CSGRSTDTQYF. The CDR3, as DNA: TGCAGCGGCCGGAGCACAGATACGCAGTATTTT.

The chain recombines TRBV7-6 with TRBJ2-1, with 11 bases identical to TRBD2. This CDR3 has 20 residues. Germline CDR1 and CDR2: SGHVS and FNYEAQ. The V segment lost 1 base and the J segment 4 bases; nucleotides outside the gene matches: 15. The CDR3 DNA reads as TGTGCCAGCAGCTTAGGTAACCTAGCGGGAGGTTTCATCCCGTACAATGAGCAGTTCTTC. Translating it yields CASSLGNLAGGFIPYNEQFF.

The chain is built from TRBV29-1 and TRBJ1-2; D not resolved. This CDR3 is 11 amino acids long. In germline, CDR1 is SQVTM, CDR2 ANQGSEA. V shed 5 bases and J shed 6 bases, with 10 bases lying between them. CDR3 protein: CSVRRGDGYTF. CDR3 in DNA: TGCAGCGTTCGCCGCGGAGATGGCTACACCTTC. The whole variable domain, remainder taken from reference TRBV29-1 and TRBJ1-2, is SAVISQKPSRDICQRGTSLTIQCQVDSQVTMMFWYRQQPGQSLTLIATANQGSEATYESGFVIDKFPISRPNLTFSTLTVSNMSPEDSSIYLCSVRRGDGYTFGSGTRLTVV.

The chain has TRBV10-3 and TRBJ1-2; D remains unclear. The V and J ends lost 5 bases and 4 bases respectively, with 11 bases between them. The CDR3 spans 13 residues. Germline V CDR1 and CDR2: ENHRY, SYGVKD. This CDR3 reads CAISPRHAYGYTF. The DNA for the CDR3 is TGTGCCATCAGTCCAAGGCACGCCTATGGCTACACCTTC.

The chain combines TRBV28 with TRBJ2-7; D possibly corresponds to TRBD2 (5 bases). The CDR3 covers 15 residues. CDR1 and CDR2 from the germline V gene are MDHEN and SYDVKM. Trimming cost V 3 bases and J 5 bases, with 17 bases left between them. The CDR3 DNA reads as TGTGCCAGCAGTTTGTTGCAGGACTTGAGCGACGAGCAGTACTTC. Protein sequence: CASSLLQDLSDEQYF.

This chain uses TRBV20-1 with TRBJ1-2; D remains unclear. The germline V gene has CDR1 DFQATT and CDR2 SNEGSKA (reference sequence). The V and J ends lost 6 bases and 7 bases respectively, with 18 bases between them. The CDR3 has 13 amino acids. CDR3 nucleotides: TGCAGTGCATGGGGTGACACTACTCGTGGCTACACCTTC. This encodes CSAWGDTTRGYTF.

The rearrangement uses TRBV9 and TRBJ2-3; unclear D gene. The CDR3 is 15 residues long. Trimming removed 0 bases from V and 2 bases from J, with 10 bases in between. The V gene's germline CDR1 is SGDLS and CDR2 YYNGEE. This chain's CDR3 is CASSVAMGNTDTQYF. CDR3 DNA: TGTGCCAGCAGCGTAGCTATGGGGAACACAGATACGCAGTATTTT.

This clonotype occurred once. This sequence joins TRBV24-1 and TRBJ2-7, with D perhaps matching TRBD1 (7 bases). The V and J ends lost 1 base and 2 bases respectively, with 14 bases between them. The CDR3 contains 16 residues. Germline-derived CDR1 and CDR2 are KGHDR and SFDVKD. DNA for the CDR3: TGTGCCACCAGTGATTTTGGAGGGGGCTCCCCCTACGAGCAGTACTTC. Translating it yields CATSDFGGGSPYEQYF.

V and J are TRBV5-1 and TRBJ2-7; D is perhaps TRBD1 (5 bases). Trimming took 5 bases from V and 1 from J, leaving 10 bases between them. Germline CDR1 is SGHRS and CDR2 is YFSETQ. This CDR3 is 13 amino acids long. The CDR3 loop is CASSAPGSYEQYF. DNA for the CDR3: TGCGCCAGCAGTGCACCAGGGTCCTACGAGCAGTACTTC.

The gene calls are TRBV9 and TRBJ2-7, with D perhaps matching TRBD1 or TRBD2 (6 bases each). The CDR3 runs 14 residues. Germline V gene lookup returns CDR1 SGDLS and CDR2 YYNGEE. Trimming stripped 3 bases from V and 3 bases from J, with 13 bases between. CDR3 region: CASSATGGGYEQYF. CDR3 coding DNA: TGTGCCAGCAGCGCGACAGGAGGGGGCTACGAGCAGTACTTC.

The V call is TRBV4-1, the J call TRBJ2-1, with 7 nucleotides matching TRBD2. From germline, CDR1 is MGHRA and CDR2 YSYEKL. With 0 bases clipped from V and 10 bases from J, the junction kept 15 bases outside the gene matches. The CDR3 sequence is 17 residues long. The CDR3, as DNA: TGCGCCAGCAGCCAAGATATCGGTGTTGGGACTACCCAAGAGCAGTTCTTC. Protein product: CASSQDIGVGTTQEQFF.

The V and J genes are TRBV6-5 and TRBJ2-1; D perhaps matches TRBD2 (7 bases). Looked up from germline, CDR1 is MNHEY and CDR2 is SVGAGI. The V and J ends lost 0 bases and 4 bases respectively, with 22 bases between them. The CDR3 runs to 19 residues. CDR3 DNA sequence: TGTGCCAGCAGTTACTCGATGTGGGTAGGAGGGGGGGCGTACAATGAGCAGTTCTTC. It encodes CASSYSMWVGGGAYNEQFF.

The chain uses TRBV27 and TRBJ2-1, with TRBD2 as a possible D gene (6 bases). The CDR3 length is 13 residues. Trimming left V 4 bases short and J 5 bases short, with 9 bases between. Germline values: CDR1 MNHEY, CDR2 SMNVEV (reference sequence). In nucleotides, the CDR3 is TGTGCCAGCAGTTCACTAGCAGACAATGAGCAGTTCTTC. This sequence encodes CASSSLADNEQFF.

This clonotype occurred once. The chain has TRBV4-1 and TRBJ2-2; 7 nucleotides line up with TRBD1. The ends lost 2 bases at V and 6 bases at J; junction bases unmatched: 3. The CDR3 runs to 14 residues. Germline CDR1 reads MGHRA; CDR2 reads YSYEKL. The CDR3 DNA is TGCGCCAGCAGCCAACGCGACAGGGCCGGGGAGCTGTTTTTT. It specifies CASSQRDRAGELFF.

V usage is TRBV15 and J usage is TRBJ2-1, with TRBD2 as a possible D gene (5 bases). Germline lookup yields CDR1 LNHNV and CDR2 YYDKDF (reference sequence). Trimming cost V 4 bases and J 12 bases, with 10 bases left between them. CDR3 length: 11 residues. In DNA form, the CDR3 reads TGTGCCACCAGCACCGGACTCGGGCAGTTCTTC. It translates to CATSTGLGQFF.

The chain carries TRBV5-1 and TRBJ2-4; possibly TRBD1 for D (5 bases). There are 11 residues in the CDR3. V shed 1 base and J shed 15 bases, with 11 bases lying between them. CDR1 is SGHRS, CDR2 YFSETQ, per germline. The CDR3 DNA is TGCGCCAGCAGCTTGACAGGTTCTTGGTACTTC. Protein: CASSLTGSWYF.

The gene calls are TRBV5-4 and TRBJ1-1; 7 bases align to TRBD1. CDR3 length: 16 residues. J lost 1 base, V lost 4 bases, and 10 bases had no gene match. Germline CDR1 SGHNT, CDR2 YYREEE (reference sequence). DNA for the CDR3: TGTGCCAGCAGCGCAGGGGGAGACTGGGGGAACACTGAAGCTTTCTTT. Residues: CASSAGGDWGNTEAFF. Drawing the rest from reference TRBV5-4 and TRBJ1-1, the complete variable domain is ETGVTQSPTHLIKTRGQQVTLRCSSQSGHNTVSWYQQALGQGPQFIFQYYREEENGRGNFPPRFSGLQFPNYSSELNVNALELDDSALYLCASSAGGDWGNTEAFFGQGTRLTVV.

Turning to this clonotype: The germline gene is not matched at one end of the junction; a read error may be the cause. As DNA, the CDR3 is TGTGCCACCGGTGAGGGCACTGAAGCTTTCTTT. Translated, it gives CATGEGTEAFF. The chain combines TRBV24-1 with TRBJ1-1; D unresolved. The V gene's germline CDR1 is KGHDR and CDR2 SFDVKD. This CDR3 spans 11 amino acids.

The chain recombines TRBV27 with TRBJ2-7; 9 bases are shared with TRBD1. Germline CDR1 reads MNHEY; CDR2 reads SMNVEV (reference sequence). The CDR3 consists of 15 residues. Trimming cost V 2 bases and J 6 bases; bases outside gene matches: 8. The CDR3 sequence is CASSLTGDRVGEQYF. CDR3 in DNA: TGTGCCAGCAGTTTAACGGGGGACAGGGTTGGCGAGCAGTACTTC.

This clonotype was seen only once. This chain connects TRBV3-1 to TRBJ2-1; unclear D gene. V lost 4 bases and J lost 2, with 12 bases in between. The CDR3 length is 15 residues. Per the germline V gene, CDR1 is LGHDT and CDR2 is YNNKEL (reference sequence). This CDR3 is CASSPGQAAYNEQFF. The CDR3 DNA reads as TGTGCCAGCAGCCCAGGTCAGGCCGCCTACAATGAGCAGTTCTTC.

V is TRBV15 and J is TRBJ2-2, with 7 bases identical to TRBD2. Germline V CDR1 and CDR2: LNHNV, YYDKDF (reference sequence). This CDR3 spans 16 amino acids. J lost 5 bases, V lost 0 bases, and 6 bases had no gene match. CDR3 sequence: CATSRDGGAGTGELFF. As DNA, the CDR3 is TGTGCCACCAGCAGAGATGGAGGAGCGGGAACCGGGGAGCTGTTTTTT.

The rearrangement joins TRBV20-1 to TRBJ1-2; 9 bases are shared with TRBD1. J was trimmed by 6 bases and V by 5 bases; bases with no gene match: 4. Germline V CDR1 and CDR2: DFQATT, SNEGSKA (reference sequence). This CDR3 region has 12 residues. The CDR3 protein is CSASDRGNGYTF. For the CDR3, the DNA is TGCAGTGCTTCGGACAGGGGCAATGGCTACACCTTC.

The rearrangement joins TRBV9 to TRBJ2-2; weak D call: TRBD2 (6 bases). The germline V gene encodes CDR1 SGDLS and CDR2 YYNGEE. V was shortened by 3 bases and J by 2 bases, with 8 bases between the two germline ends. There are 14 residues in the CDR3. CDR3: CASSERANTGELFF. In DNA form, the CDR3 reads TGTGCCAGCAGCGAGCGGGCAAACACCGGGGAGCTGTTTTTT.

This chain joins TRBV7-8 and TRBJ2-1, with a weak D call TRBD1 (5 bases). V was trimmed by 2 bases and J by 5 bases, leaving 19 bases between them. Germline V gene lookup returns CDR1 SGHVS and CDR2 FQNEAQ. The CDR3 contains 17 residues. Written as DNA, the CDR3 is TGTGCCAGCAGCTTACACACGACAGCATTCAAACACAATGAGCAGTTCTTC. It yields the protein CASSLHTTAFKHNEQFF.